The clone carrying this T cell receptor (beta chain) was observed a single time. What it binds is unknown. This entry is derived from a study of T cells after yellow fever vaccination. In the study overall: Libraries from low-cell-number fractions were prepared with the SMART-Seq v4 Ultra Low Input RNA kit. Study-level results: There was a possibility that FACS-sorted repertoires contained abundant clonotypes contaminating from the bulk population. Among primary-vaccination clones, most reappeared after the booster, at just under 98% for CD4 and around 91% for CD8.

Between the trimmed V and J ends, which lost 3 bases and 3 bases, there was a span of 15 bases. The CDR3 sequence is 15 residues long. TCRdb reprocessed the 5' RACE reads with MiXCR, giving one entry per CDR3 protein. The sample records 250,000 to 300,000 distinct CDR3 sequences, over 10% being singletons. The input for sequencing was CD4+ T cells sorted from PBMCs, taken 45 days after the yellow fever booster vaccination. The sequence derives from a man aged 30-40 years who received the YFV17D yellow fever vaccine. The chain employs TRBV12-3 or TRBV12-4 and TRBJ2-7; a possible D gene is TRBD1 (6 bases). The CDR3 region is CASSFAGELGYEQYF. CDR3 DNA sequence: TGTGCCAGCAGTTTTGCAGGGGAACTAGGCTACGAGCAGTACTTC.